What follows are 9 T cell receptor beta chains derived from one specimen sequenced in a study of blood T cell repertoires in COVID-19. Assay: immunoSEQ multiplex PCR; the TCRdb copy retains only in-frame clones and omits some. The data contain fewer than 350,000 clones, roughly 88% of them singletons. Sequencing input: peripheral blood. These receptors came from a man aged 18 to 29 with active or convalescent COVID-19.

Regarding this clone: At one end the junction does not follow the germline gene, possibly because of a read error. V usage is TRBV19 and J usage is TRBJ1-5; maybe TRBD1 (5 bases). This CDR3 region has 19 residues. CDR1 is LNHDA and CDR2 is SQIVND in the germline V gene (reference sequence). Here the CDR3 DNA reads TGTGCCAGTAGTCTAGAAGACAGATTACCCGAATATAGCAATCAGCCCCAGCATTTT. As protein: CASSLEDRLPEYSNQPQHF.

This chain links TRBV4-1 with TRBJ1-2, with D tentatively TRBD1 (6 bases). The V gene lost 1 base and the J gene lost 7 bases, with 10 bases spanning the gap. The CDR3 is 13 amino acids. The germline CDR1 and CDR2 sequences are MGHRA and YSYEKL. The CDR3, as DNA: TGCGCCAGCAGCCAAGTATCAGGGGCTGGCTACACCTTC. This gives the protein CASSQVSGAGYTF.

The CDR3 nucleotides read TGTGCCAGCAGCTTGGATCTTAGCTCTTACAATGAGCAGTTCTTC. Encoded protein: CASSLDLSSYNEQFF. The rearrangement uses TRBV5-8 and TRBJ2-1; D gene ambiguous. V lost 0 bases, J lost 4 bases, and 11 bases lay in between. This CDR3 comprises 15 residues. The germline V gene has CDR1 SGHTS and CDR2 YDEGEE.

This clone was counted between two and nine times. CDR3 residues: CASSSEGGELFF. DNA for the CDR3: TGTGCCAGCAGCTCGGAGGGCGGGGAGCTGTTTTTT. This chain uses TRBV7-8 with TRBJ2-2; perhaps TRBD2 as D (6 bases). Germline assignment: CDR1 SGHVS and CDR2 FQNEAQ. The CDR3 covers 12 residues. Trimming removed 4 bases from V and 7 bases from J, with 7 bases in between.

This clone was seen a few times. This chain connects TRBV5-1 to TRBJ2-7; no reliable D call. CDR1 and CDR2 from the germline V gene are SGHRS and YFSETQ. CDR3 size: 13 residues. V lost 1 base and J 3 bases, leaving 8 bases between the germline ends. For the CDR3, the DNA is TGCGCCAGCAGCTTGCTGGTAGACTACGAGCAGTACTTC. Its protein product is CASSLLVDYEQYF.

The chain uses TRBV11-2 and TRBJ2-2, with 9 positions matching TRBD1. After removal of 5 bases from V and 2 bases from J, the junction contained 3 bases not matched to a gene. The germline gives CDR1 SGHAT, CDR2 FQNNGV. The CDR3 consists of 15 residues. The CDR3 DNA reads TGTGCCAGCAGCGCGGGACAGGGAAACACCGGGGAGCTGTTTTTT. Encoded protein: CASSAGQGNTGELFF. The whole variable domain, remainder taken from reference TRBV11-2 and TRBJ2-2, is EAGVAQSPRYKIIEKRQSVAFWCNPISGHATLYWYQQILGQGPKLLIQFQNNGVVDDSQLPKDRFSAERLKGVDSTLKIQPAKLEDSAVYLCASSAGQGNTGELFFGEGSRLTVL.

CDR3 region: CASSPSERGGGGYTF. The CDR3 DNA sequence: TGTGCCAGCTCACCAAGCGAGAGGGGAGGAGGTGGCTACACCTTC. The chain recombines TRBV18 with TRBJ1-2; D possibly corresponds to TRBD1 (5 bases). The germline V gene has CDR1 KGHSH and CDR2 LQKENI. The CDR3 has 15 amino acids. Trimming cost V 2 bases and J 7 bases, with 17 bases left between them.

The chain's CDR3 is CASSVELAGNEQFF. Here the CDR3 DNA reads TGTGCCAGCAGCGTTGAGTTAGCGGGCAATGAGCAGTTCTTC. This chain connects TRBV9 to TRBJ2-1; 7 nucleotides match TRBD2. This CDR3 has 14 residues. Germline lookup yields CDR1 SGDLS and CDR2 YYNGEE. V gave up 2 bases and J gave up 6 bases; unmatched junction bases: 5.

The CDR3 DNA sequence: TGTGCCAGCAGCCCCAGGGAGGGGCAGAACACTGAAGCTTTCTTT. It yields the protein CASSPREGQNTEAFF. The V gene is TRBV7-8, the J gene TRBJ1-1, with a tentative D call TRBD1 (5 bases). The CDR3 totals 15 residues. Germline values: CDR1 SGHVS, CDR2 FQNEAQ. Trimming took off 5 bases at V and 1 base at J, with 14 bases between the two ends.